The source of this T cell receptor beta chain is a study of radiotherapy plus CTLA-4 blockade in lung cancer. Looking at the study overall: Of the patients, 18% showed objective responses and approximately 34% attained disease control. Study findings and constraints: Alongside interferon-beta, early blood T cell clone dynamics were reportedly the best predictor of response. An expansion of tumor-derived TCR clones occurred in blood after radiotherapy plus ipilimumab.

This table comes from immunoSEQ multiplex PCR, and its TCRdb copy is limited to in-frame clones, with some not included. The table lists some 98,000 clones, 82% of them singletons. As to this clone: Its antigen is not known.

Germline V CDR1 and CDR2: MNHNS, SASEGT. V shed 5 bases, J shed 3 bases, and the junction held 8 bases outside the gene matches. CDR3 length: 15 residues. Ipilimumab CTLA-4 blockade and focal radiation were given to patients with chemo-refractory metastatic non-small-cell lung cancer. This chain joins TRBV6-1 and TRBJ1-2; 8 bases match TRBD1. The sample in question was peripheral blood, obtained from a patient treated with radiotherapy plus ipilimumab. The receptor comes from a human donor with non-small cell lung cancer who had a partial response to radiotherapy plus ipilimumab. CDR3 in amino acids: CASSSLGQVHYGYTF. The CDR3 DNA sequence: TGTGCCAGCAGTTCCCTGGGACAGGTGCACTATGGCTACACCTTC.